These 26 T cell receptor beta chains share one sample of origin, sequenced in a study of CD4 T cells in relation to SARS-CoV-2 and coronaviruses. The unexposed donors gave CD4+ T cells in 2011-2018, prior to COVID-19. Isolation of CD4+ T cells took place after nine to ten days in culture. Their antigens remain unidentified. The assay was immunoSEQ multiplex PCR, and TCRdb's table has in-frame clones only and misses some. Counted here are more than 20,000 clones, approximately 76% occurring once; the ten biggest clones make up 15% to 20%. What was sequenced was CD4+ T cells from PBMCs, cultured in vitro. The receptors shown here come from a human donor in good health.

V and J are TRBV10-3 and TRBJ2-1; a possible D gene is TRBD1 (6 bases). Trimming stripped 5 bases from V and 0 bases from J, with 11 bases between. CDR3 length: 15 residues. CDR1 is ENHRY, CDR2 SYGVKD, per germline. Here the CDR3 DNA reads TGTGCCATCAGTAGGGACACCCACTCCTACAATGAGCAGTTCTTC. Translation: CAISRDTHSYNEQFF.

V is TRBV19 and J is TRBJ2-5; TRBD1 agrees at 8 bases. CDR1 is LNHDA and CDR2 is SQIVND in the germline V gene (reference sequence). The CDR3 has 13 residues. V was clipped by 5 bases and J by 5 bases; unmatched bases: 4. The DNA for the CDR3 is TGTGCCAGTAGTGGACAGGGCTGGGAGACCCAGTACTTC. Its protein is CASSGQGWETQYF.

The chain joins TRBV29-1 to TRBJ2-7, with D hard to call. In germline, CDR1 is SQVTM, CDR2 ANQGSEA. The CDR3 is made up of 11 amino acids. CDR3 bases: TGCAGTCACCCAGGAACCTACGAGCAGTACTTC. It is translated as CSHPGTYEQYF.

The chain joins TRBV6-5 to TRBJ2-4, with D perhaps TRBD2 (5 bases). The V end was cut by 2 bases, the J end by 7 bases, with 9 bases between. This CDR3 is 13 amino acids long. Germline CDR1 MNHEY, CDR2 SVGAGI. The CDR3 region has the DNA TGTGCCAGCAGTTACATCAGAGGGAACATTCAGTACTTC. It codes for CASSYIRGNIQYF.

The rearrangement joins TRBV7-3 to TRBJ2-3; TRBD2 agrees at 8 bases. Germline V lookup: CDR1 SGHTA, CDR2 FQGTGA. Trimming took 2 bases from V and 6 from J; bases not matched to a gene: 7. The CDR3 consists of 15 residues. The CDR3 sequence: CASSLQGLVPDTQYF. DNA of the CDR3: TGTGCCAGCAGCTTACAGGGACTAGTGCCGGATACGCAGTATTTT.

V is TRBV3-1 (or the pseudogene TRBV3-2) and J is TRBJ2-1, with no clear D. From germline, CDR1 is LGHDT and CDR2 YNNKEL (reference sequence). The CDR3 is made up of 11 amino acids. Trimming removed 0 bases at V and 7 bases at J, with 1 base between. The chain's CDR3 is CASSQENEQFF. CDR3 coding DNA: TGTGCCAGCAGCCAAGAAAATGAGCAGTTCTTC.

This clone turned up a few times. V and J are TRBV19 and TRBJ1-6; D may be TRBD1 (5 bases). The CDR3 has 18 residues. Germline V lookup: CDR1 LNHDA, CDR2 SQIVND (reference sequence). V lost 4 bases, J lost 0 bases, and 16 bases lay in between. CDR3 DNA: TGTGCCAGTAGTAATTCAGGGTACCAGAGCTCCTATAATTCACCCCTCCACTTT. It translates to CASSNSGYQSSYNSPLHF. Complete variable domain (other parts from reference TRBV19 and TRBJ1-6): DGGITQSPKYLFRKEGQNVTLSCEQNLNHDAMYWYRQDPGQGLRLIYYSQIVNDFQKGDIAEGYSVSREKKESFPLTVTSAQKNPTAFYLCASSNSGYQSSYNSPLHFGNGTRLTVT.

This chain uses TRBV19 with TRBJ2-6, with D possibly TRBD2 on 5 matching bases. Trimming removed 5 bases at V and 4 bases at J, with 18 bases between. The V gene's germline CDR1 is LNHDA and CDR2 SQIVND (reference sequence). The CDR3 is 17 residues long. Here the CDR3 reads CASSPWTGTLGANVLTF. The CDR3 DNA follows: TGTGCCAGTAGTCCGTGGACGGGAACTCTGGGGGCCAACGTCCTGACTTTC.

This clone was seen only once. The chain combines TRBV19 with TRBJ2-7, with D tentatively TRBD1 or TRBD2 (5 bases each). There are 14 residues in the CDR3. Germline assignment: CDR1 LNHDA and CDR2 SQIVND (reference sequence). The V gene lost 6 bases and the J gene lost 3 bases, with 15 bases spanning the gap. The CDR3 nucleotides read TGTGCCAGTAGCCTCGGGACCACAAACTACGAGCAGTACTTC. Translated: CASSLGTTNYEQYF.

This chain links TRBV6-2 or TRBV6-3 with TRBJ2-7, with 7 bases aligning to TRBD1. This CDR3 has 15 residues. Per germline, CDR1 MNHEY and CDR2 SVGEGT. Trimming removed 0 bases from V and 5 bases from J; junction bases left unmatched: 7. CDR3 nucleotide sequence: TGTGCCAGCAGTTACTCAAACAGGGGTAACCACGAGCAGTACTTC. This encodes CASSYSNRGNHEQYF.

The chain uses TRBV21-1 and TRBJ2-3; the table's D gene call, TRBD2, was not cross checked with the DNA. TRBV21-1 represents a pseudogene. The CDR3 has 19 residues. CDR3 amino acids: CASSKERASGRGCTDTQYF. The CDR3 DNA reads TGTGCCAGCAGCAAAGAACGGGCTAGCGGGCGAGGCTGCACAGATACGCAGTATTTT.

The chain recombines TRBV9 with TRBJ2-1; the D is unclear. The germline V and J ends were trimmed by 0 bases and 3 bases, with 13 bases remaining between them. This CDR3 is 16 amino acids long. The germline V gene has CDR1 SGDLS and CDR2 YYNGEE. The CDR3 coding sequence is TGTGCCAGCAGCGTAGAGGTTAGTTCTTTCTACAATGAGCAGTTCTTC. It is translated as CASSVEVSSFYNEQFF.

The rearrangement joins TRBV7-3 to TRBJ2-1, with TRBD2 as a possible D gene (5 bases). Between the trimmed V and J ends, which lost 3 bases and 10 bases, there was a span of 19 bases. CDR3 length: 15 amino acids. Germline-derived CDR1 and CDR2 are SGHTA and FQGTGA. The CDR3 DNA reads TGTGCCAGCAGCTTGTCGTCTGTGGGATCGGGGGAGCAGTTCTTC. It is translated as CASSLSSVGSGEQFF.

This clone was recorded once. The gene calls are TRBV29-1 and TRBJ2-1; possibly TRBD2 for D (5 bases). This CDR3 has 12 amino acids. V gave up 6 bases and J gave up 8 bases, with 14 bases separating them. Germline CDR1 SQVTM, CDR2 ANQGSEA. The CDR3 is CSVGEGIHEQFF. The CDR3 DNA sequence: TGCAGCGTGGGTGAGGGTATTCATGAGCAGTTCTTC.

The chain uses TRBV2 and TRBJ1-1, with D hard to call. There are 16 residues in the CDR3. Trimming pared 3 bases from V and 3 bases from J, leaving 17 bases between. Germline V gene sequence: CDR1 SNHLY, CDR2 FYNNEI. The DNA for the CDR3 is TGTGCCAGCAGTGATTTTCGGTTCCGGGATGACACTGAAGCTTTCTTT. It is translated as CASSDFRFRDDTEAFF. Based on the CDR3 plus reference TRBV2 and TRBJ1-1, the full variable domain is EPEVTQTPSHQVTQMGQEVILRCVPISNHLYFYWYRQILGQKVEFLVSFYNNEISEKSEIFDDQFSVERPDGSNFTLKIRSTKLEDSAMYFCASSDFRFRDDTEAFFGQGTRLTVV.

The V and J genes are TRBV15 and TRBJ2-3; either TRBD1 or TRBD2 may fit D (5 bases each). The CDR3 contains 15 residues. The V and J ends lost 4 bases and 0 bases respectively, with 11 bases between them. Germline CDR1 reads LNHNV; CDR2 reads YYDKDF (reference sequence). CDR3 DNA sequence: TGTGCCACCAGCATATCGGGACCTAGCACAGATACGCAGTATTTT. Translated, it gives CATSISGPSTDTQYF.

The chain uses TRBV4-1 and TRBJ2-7; D assignment may be TRBD1 or TRBD2 (5 bases each). The germline V gene encodes CDR1 MGHRA and CDR2 YSYEKL. The CDR3 is 16 residues long. The ends were cut back, 2 bases at V and 2 bases at J, with 16 bases in the middle. The CDR3 DNA follows: TGCGCCAGCAGCCAATACGGGGCAGGTCGCCCCTACGAGCAGTACTTC. Its translation: CASSQYGAGRPYEQYF.

The chain combines TRBV7-3 with TRBJ2-4; perhaps TRBD2 as D (5 bases). CDR3 length: 12 amino acids. The V gene's germline CDR1 is SGHTA and CDR2 FQGTGA. Trimming pared 0 bases from V and 16 bases from J, leaving 13 bases between. The CDR3 loop reads CASSLTGRGLYF. The DNA for the CDR3 is TGTGCCAGCAGCTTAACGGGTCGGGGATTATACTTC.

The chain employs TRBV5-1 and TRBJ2-2; D gene ambiguous. The ends were cut back, 2 bases at V and 0 bases at J, with 8 bases in the middle. Germline CDR1 SGHRS, CDR2 YFSETQ. The CDR3 covers 15 residues. The CDR3 DNA sequence: TGCGCCAGCAGCTTTGAGGTCCCGAACACCGGGGAGCTGTTTTTT. This sequence encodes CASSFEVPNTGELFF. The variable domain in full, completed from reference TRBV5-1 and TRBJ2-2, reads KAGVTQTPRYLIKTRGQQVTLSCSPISGHRSVSWYQQTPGQGLQFLFEYFSETQRNKGNFPGRFSGRQFSNSRSEMNVSTLELGDSALYLCASSFEVPNTGELFFGEGSRLTVL.

This chain uses TRBV28 with TRBJ2-4; D not resolved. This CDR3 region has 13 residues. Germline lookup yields CDR1 MDHEN and CDR2 SYDVKM. Trimming removed 8 bases at V and 8 bases at J, with 16 bases between. CDR3 DNA: TGTGCCAGCCGCGGCTTTAAAGCAGACATTCAGTACTTC. Translating gives CASRGFKADIQYF.

This clone has a handful of counts. The CDR3 bases are TGTGCCAGCAGCCAAGGGGAGATCCCCACCCTCCACTTT. Amino acids: CASSQGEIPTLHF. The rearrangement links TRBV3-1 (or the pseudogene TRBV3-2) to TRBJ1-6; no clear D. The CDR3 loop spans 13 amino acids. V dropped 1 base and J dropped 14 bases, with 12 bases sitting between them. CDR1 is LGHDT and CDR2 is YNNKEL in the germline V gene (reference sequence).

The chain uses TRBV2 and TRBJ1-1; D unclear. The V end lost 2 bases, the J end lost 6 bases, and 16 bases lay between the germline ends. Germline lookup yields CDR1 SNHLY and CDR2 FYNNEI. This CDR3 has 15 amino acids. CDR3 residues: CASSEIGFGVPEAFF. The CDR3 nucleotides are TGTGCCAGCAGTGAAATCGGGTTCGGGGTACCTGAAGCTTTCTTT.

This sequence joins TRBV5-1 and TRBJ2-2; 9 bases fit TRBD2. This CDR3 has 16 amino acids. CDR1 SGHRS and CDR2 YFSETQ come from the germline V gene. The ends lost 6 bases at V and 5 bases at J; junction bases unmatched: 11. This CDR3 reads CASTPGLAPGTGELFF. The CDR3 nucleotides are TGCGCCAGCACCCCCGGACTAGCGCCCGGGACCGGGGAGCTGTTTTTT.

This chain uses TRBV3-1 (or the pseudogene TRBV3-2) with TRBJ2-7, with D tentatively TRBD1 or TRBD2 (5 bases each). Germline lookup yields CDR1 LGHDT and CDR2 YNNKEL (reference sequence). CDR3 length equals 12 residues. The V end was cut by 5 bases, the J end by 4 bases, with 9 bases between. As DNA, the CDR3 is TGTGCCAGCAGCTGGGACGGTTACGAGCAGTACTTC. It encodes CASSWDGYEQYF.

The chain joins TRBV11-3 to TRBJ2-1, with D uncertain. The CDR3 is 11 amino acids. Trimming pared 2 bases from V and 5 bases from J, leaving 1 base between. CDR1 is SGHNT, CDR2 YENEEA, per germline. This CDR3 is CASSLNNEQFF. CDR3 bases: TGTGCCAGCAGCTTAAACAATGAGCAGTTCTTC.

The rearrangement uses TRBV19 and TRBJ1-1; D gene uncertain. CDR1 is LNHDA, CDR2 SQIVND, per germline (reference sequence). Trimming removed 7 bases at V and 0 bases at J, with 15 bases between. This CDR3 contains 15 residues. CDR3 bases: TGTGCCAGTACCAAACAACCTACGGTGAACACTGAAGCTTTCTTT. It codes for CASTKQPTVNTEAFF.